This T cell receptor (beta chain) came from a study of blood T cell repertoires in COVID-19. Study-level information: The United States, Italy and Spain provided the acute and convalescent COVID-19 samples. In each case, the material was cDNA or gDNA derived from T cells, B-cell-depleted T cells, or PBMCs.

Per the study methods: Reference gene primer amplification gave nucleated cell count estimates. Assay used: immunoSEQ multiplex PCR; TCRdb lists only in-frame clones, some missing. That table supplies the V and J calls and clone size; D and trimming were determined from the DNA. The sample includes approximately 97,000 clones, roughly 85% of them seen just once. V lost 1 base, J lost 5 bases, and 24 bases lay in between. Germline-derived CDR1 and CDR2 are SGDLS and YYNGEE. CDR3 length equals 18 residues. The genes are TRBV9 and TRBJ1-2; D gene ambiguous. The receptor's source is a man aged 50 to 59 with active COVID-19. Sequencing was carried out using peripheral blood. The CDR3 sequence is CASSVQERTEGRRYGYTF. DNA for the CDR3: TGTGCCAGCAGCGTACAAGAGCGGACCGAAGGCCGTCGGTATGGCTACACCTTC.